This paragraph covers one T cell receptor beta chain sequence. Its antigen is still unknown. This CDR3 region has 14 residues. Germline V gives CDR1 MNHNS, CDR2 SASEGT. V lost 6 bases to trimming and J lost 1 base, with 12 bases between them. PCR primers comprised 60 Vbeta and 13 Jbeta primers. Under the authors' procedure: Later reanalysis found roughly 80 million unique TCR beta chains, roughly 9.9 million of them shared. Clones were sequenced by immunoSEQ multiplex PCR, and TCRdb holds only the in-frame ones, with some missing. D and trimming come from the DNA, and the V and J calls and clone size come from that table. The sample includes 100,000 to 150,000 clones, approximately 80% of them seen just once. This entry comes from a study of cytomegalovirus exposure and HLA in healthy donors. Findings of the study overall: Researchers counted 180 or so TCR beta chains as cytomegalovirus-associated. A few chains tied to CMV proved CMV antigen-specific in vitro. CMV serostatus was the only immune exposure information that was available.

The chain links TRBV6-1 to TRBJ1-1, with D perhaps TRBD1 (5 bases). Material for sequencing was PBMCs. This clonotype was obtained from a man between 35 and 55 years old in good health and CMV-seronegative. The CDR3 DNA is TGTGCCAGCAGCAGACAGCTTGAGAACACTGAAGCTTTCTTT. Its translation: CASSRQLENTEAFF.